These 3 T cell receptor beta chains originate from one sample sequenced in a study of control samples from healthy donors and cancer patients. Clones were sequenced by immunoSEQ multiplex PCR, and TCRdb holds only the in-frame ones, with some missing. Of tens of thousands of clones listed, roughly nine tenths are singletons. Sequenced: PBMCs. The source is a woman between 50 and 59 years old with colorectal cancer.

The J gene is TRBJ2-2, the V gene TRBV12-5; 9 bases map to TRBD1. CDR3 size: 16 residues. Germline values: CDR1 LGHNT, CDR2 FRNRAP. Trimming removed 1 base from V and 5 bases from J; junction bases left unmatched: 5. DNA of the CDR3: TGTGCTAGTGGTTTGGGGTGGGACAGGGCGACCGGGGAGCTGTTTTTT. This codes for CASGLGWDRATGELFF.

V gene TRBV12-3 or TRBV12-4 combines with J gene TRBJ1-1, with 7 nucleotides matching TRBD1. CDR3 length equals 13 residues. Trimming removed 4 bases from V and 6 bases from J; junction bases left unmatched: 5. DNA of the CDR3: TGTGCCAGCAGTTCCCAGGGGGTGGCTGAAGCTTTCTTT. Protein: CASSSQGVAEAFF.

The J gene is TRBJ2-5, the V gene TRBV24-1, with D perhaps TRBD2 (5 bases). The CDR3 sequence is 15 residues long. Germline lookup yields CDR1 KGHDR and CDR2 SFDVKD. V lost 7 bases, J lost 2 bases, and 16 bases lay in between. CDR3 DNA sequence: TGTGCCACCAGCGGGAATGAGGGCTCTCAAGAGACCCAGTACTTC. It is translated as CATSGNEGSQETQYF.